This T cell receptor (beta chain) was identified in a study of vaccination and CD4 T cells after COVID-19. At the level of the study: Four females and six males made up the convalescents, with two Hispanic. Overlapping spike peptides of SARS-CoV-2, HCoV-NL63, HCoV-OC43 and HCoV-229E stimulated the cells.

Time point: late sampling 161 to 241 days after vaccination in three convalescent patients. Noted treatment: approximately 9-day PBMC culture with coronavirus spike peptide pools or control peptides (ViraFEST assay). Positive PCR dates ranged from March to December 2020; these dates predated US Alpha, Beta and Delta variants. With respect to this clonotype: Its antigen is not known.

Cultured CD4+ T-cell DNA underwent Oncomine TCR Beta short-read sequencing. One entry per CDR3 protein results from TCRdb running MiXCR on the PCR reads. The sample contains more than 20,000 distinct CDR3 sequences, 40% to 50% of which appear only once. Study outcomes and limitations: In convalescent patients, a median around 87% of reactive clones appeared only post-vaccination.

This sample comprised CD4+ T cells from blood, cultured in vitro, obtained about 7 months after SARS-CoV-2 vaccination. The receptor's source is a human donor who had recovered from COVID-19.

CDR3 DNA sequence: TGTGCCAGCAGTTTGGTACAGCGCCCCTACGAGCAGTACTTC. Its protein product is CASSLVQRPYEQYF. This rearrangement joins TRBV28 to TRBJ2-7; D is uncertain. Germline V lookup: CDR1 MDHEN, CDR2 SYDVKM. V was trimmed by 3 bases and J by 2 bases, leaving 11 bases between them. The CDR3 extends over 14 amino acids.